The sequence of this T cell receptor beta chain was determined in a study of CD8 T cells in Susac syndrome. TCR beta sequencing covered blood CD8+ and CD4+ T cells. The multiple sclerosis control cohort comprised treatment-naive individuals presenting with stable or active relapsing-remitting disease. The TEMRA cells underwent FACS enrichment, while the CD8+ and CD4+ T cells underwent negative isolation. Random-hexamer reverse transcription was applied to about 0.45 to 1 ug RNA. Across 54 Vbeta and 13 Jbeta, immunoSEQ multiplex PCR amplified TCR beta CDR3. TCRdb fed the immunoSEQ multiplex PCR reads into MiXCR, producing one record per CDR3 protein. The data show about 150,000 distinct CDR3 sequences, roughly 96% seen once. The source is a human donor with multiple sclerosis. Sample: CD8+ T cells from PBMCs.

CDR3 protein: CASSLEGQGSDTQYF. CDR3 bases: TGCGCCAGCAGCTTGGAAGGGCAGGGGTCAGATACGCAGTATTTT. The chain uses TRBV5-1 and TRBJ2-3; D may be TRBD1 (6 bases). The CDR3 consists of 15 residues. V was pared by 0 bases and J by 4 bases, with 12 bases between. CDR1 SGHRS and CDR2 YFSETQ come from the germline V gene.